This T cell receptor beta chain is drawn from a study of blood T cell repertoires in COVID-19. The germline V gene has CDR1 MDHEN and CDR2 SYDVKM. This CDR3 spans 14 amino acids. Trimming cost V 2 bases and J 1 base, with 8 bases left between them. Using immunoSEQ multiplex PCR, the repertoire was profiled, and TCRdb retains in-frame clones only, with some absent. Found here are 280,000 or so clones, roughly 89% of them singletons; the top ten hold roughly 6.2%. This clone was recorded only once. The sequence was collected from a woman aged 40 to 50 who had recovered from COVID-19. The source material was PBMCs or T cells enriched from blood (not recorded which). This chain joins TRBV28 and TRBJ1-1, with a possible D match to TRBD1 (6 bases). The CDR3 loop is CASSLRGSNTEAFF. CDR3 coding DNA: TGTGCCAGCAGTTTAAGGGGGTCGAACACTGAAGCTTTCTTT.